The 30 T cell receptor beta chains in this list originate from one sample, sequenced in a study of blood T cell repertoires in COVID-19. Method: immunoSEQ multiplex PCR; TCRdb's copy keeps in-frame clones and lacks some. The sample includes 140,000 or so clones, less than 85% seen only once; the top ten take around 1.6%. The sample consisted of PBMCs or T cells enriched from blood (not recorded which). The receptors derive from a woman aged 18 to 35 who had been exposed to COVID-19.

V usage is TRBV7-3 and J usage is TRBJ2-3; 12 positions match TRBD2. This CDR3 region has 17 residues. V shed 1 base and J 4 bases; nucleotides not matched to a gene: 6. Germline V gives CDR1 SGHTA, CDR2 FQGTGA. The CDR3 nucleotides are TGTGCCAGCAGCTTAATGACTAGCGGGAGTGGGGCAGATACGCAGTATTTT. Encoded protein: CASSLMTSGSGADTQYF. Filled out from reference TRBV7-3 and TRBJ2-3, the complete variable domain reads GAGVSQTPSNKVTEKGKYVELRCDPISGHTALYWYRQSLGQGPEFLIYFQGTGAADDSGLPNDRFFAVRPEGSVSTLKIQRTERGDSAVYLCASSLMTSGSGADTQYFGPGTRLTVL.

This chain's CDR3 is CASSYSINRPSEAFF. For the CDR3, the DNA is TGTGCCAGCAGTTACTCGATTAACAGGCCCAGCGAAGCTTTCTTT. V and J are TRBV6-5 and TRBJ1-1; D is possibly TRBD1 (5 bases). V lost 0 bases and J 8 bases, leaving 16 bases between the germline ends. The CDR3 consists of 15 residues. Germline CDR1 MNHEY, CDR2 SVGAGI.

The CDR3 loop is CASINNLGRGGNQPQHF. DNA for the CDR3: TGTGCCAGCATAAACAACTTGGGCAGGGGTGGCAATCAGCCCCAGCATTTT. The V and J genes are TRBV28 and TRBJ1-5; D possibly corresponds to TRBD1 (6 bases). CDR1 is MDHEN and CDR2 is SYDVKM in the germline V gene. This CDR3 has 17 residues. V shed 7 bases and J shed 2 bases, with 21 bases lying between them.

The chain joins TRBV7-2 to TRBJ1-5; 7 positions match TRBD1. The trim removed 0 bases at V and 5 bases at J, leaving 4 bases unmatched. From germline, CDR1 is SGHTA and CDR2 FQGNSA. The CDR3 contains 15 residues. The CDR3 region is CASSLAGQTHQPQHF. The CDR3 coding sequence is TGTGCCAGCAGCTTAGCGGGACAGACACATCAGCCCCAGCATTTT.

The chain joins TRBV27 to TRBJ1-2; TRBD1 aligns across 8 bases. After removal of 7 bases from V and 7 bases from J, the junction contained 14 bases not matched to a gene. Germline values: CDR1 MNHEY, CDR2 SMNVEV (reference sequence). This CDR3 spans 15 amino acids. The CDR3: CASIYLPTGVSGYTF. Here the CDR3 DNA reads TGTGCCAGCATATATCTACCGACAGGGGTTAGTGGCTACACCTTC.

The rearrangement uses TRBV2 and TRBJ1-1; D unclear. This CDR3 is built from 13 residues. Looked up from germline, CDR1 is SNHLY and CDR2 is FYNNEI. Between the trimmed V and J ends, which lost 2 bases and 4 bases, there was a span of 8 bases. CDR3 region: CASSEQAGTEAFF. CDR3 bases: TGTGCCAGCAGTGAACAGGCGGGCACTGAAGCTTTCTTT.

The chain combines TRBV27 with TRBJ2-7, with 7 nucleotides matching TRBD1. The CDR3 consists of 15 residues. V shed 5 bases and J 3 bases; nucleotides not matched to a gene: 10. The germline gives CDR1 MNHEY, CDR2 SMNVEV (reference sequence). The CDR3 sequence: CASSTRQGTIYEQYF. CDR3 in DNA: TGTGCCAGCAGTACCCGACAGGGTACTATCTACGAGCAGTACTTC.

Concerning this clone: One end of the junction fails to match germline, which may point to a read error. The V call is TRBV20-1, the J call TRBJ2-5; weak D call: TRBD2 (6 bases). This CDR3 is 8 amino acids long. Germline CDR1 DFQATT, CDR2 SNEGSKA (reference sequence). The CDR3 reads CSAPPGDF. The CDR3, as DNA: TGCAGTGCTCCCCCGGGGGACTTC.

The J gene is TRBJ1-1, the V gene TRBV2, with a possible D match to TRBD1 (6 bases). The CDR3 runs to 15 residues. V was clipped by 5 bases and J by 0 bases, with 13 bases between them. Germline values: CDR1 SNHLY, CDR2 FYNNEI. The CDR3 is CASSRGQPLNTEAFF. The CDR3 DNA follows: TGTGCCAGCAGTCGAGGACAGCCACTGAACACTGAAGCTTTCTTT. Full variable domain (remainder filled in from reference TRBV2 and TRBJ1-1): EPEVTQTPSHQVTQMGQEVILRCVPISNHLYFYWYRQILGQKVEFLVSFYNNEISEKSEIFDDQFSVERPDGSNFTLKIRSTKLEDSAMYFCASSRGQPLNTEAFFGQGTRLTVV.

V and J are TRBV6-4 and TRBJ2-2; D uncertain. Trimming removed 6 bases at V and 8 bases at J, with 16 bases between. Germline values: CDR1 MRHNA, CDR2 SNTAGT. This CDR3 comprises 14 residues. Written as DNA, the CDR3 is TGTGCCAGCAGAAGCTGGAGCGAAACGGGGGAGCTGTTTTTT. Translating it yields CASRSWSETGELFF.

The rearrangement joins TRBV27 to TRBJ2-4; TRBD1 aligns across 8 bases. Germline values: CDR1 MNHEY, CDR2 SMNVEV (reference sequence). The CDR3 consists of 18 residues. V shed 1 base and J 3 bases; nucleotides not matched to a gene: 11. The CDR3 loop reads CASSLYSGGARGKNIQYF. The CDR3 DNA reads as TGTGCCAGCAGTTTATATTCAGGGGGCGCTCGAGGCAAAAACATTCAGTACTTC.

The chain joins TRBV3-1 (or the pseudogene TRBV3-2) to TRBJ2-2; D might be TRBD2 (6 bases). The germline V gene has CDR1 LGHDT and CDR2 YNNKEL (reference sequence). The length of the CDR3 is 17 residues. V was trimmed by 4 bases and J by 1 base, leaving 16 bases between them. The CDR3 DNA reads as TGTGCCAGCAGCCCCCCCTGGGGAGCGGGGAACACCGGGGAGCTGTTTTTT. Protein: CASSPPWGAGNTGELFF.

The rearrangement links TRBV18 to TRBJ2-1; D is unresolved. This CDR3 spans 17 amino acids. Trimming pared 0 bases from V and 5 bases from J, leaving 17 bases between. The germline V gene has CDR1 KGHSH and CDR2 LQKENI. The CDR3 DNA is TGTGCCAGCTCACCACCGAGACAAGCCCGCACCCACAATGAGCAGTTCTTC. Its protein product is CASSPPRQARTHNEQFF.

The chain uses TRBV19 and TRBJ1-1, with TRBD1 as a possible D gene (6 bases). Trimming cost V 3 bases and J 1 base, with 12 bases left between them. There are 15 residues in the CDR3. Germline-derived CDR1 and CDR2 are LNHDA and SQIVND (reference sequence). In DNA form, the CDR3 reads TGTGCCAGTAGTATTCTTTGGACAGAGAACACTGAAGCTTTCTTT. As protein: CASSILWTENTEAFF.

For the CDR3, the DNA is TGCAGCGTTGTTAGGACAGGGGTCGGAACTGAAGCTTTCTTT. Protein: CSVVRTGVGTEAFF. The V gene is TRBV29-1, the J gene TRBJ1-1, with 9 nucleotides matching TRBD1. The CDR3 covers 14 residues. V lost 4 bases to trimming and J lost 5 bases; unmatched junction nucleotides: 8. The germline V gene encodes CDR1 SQVTM and CDR2 ANQGSEA. Complete variable domain (other parts from reference TRBV29-1 and TRBJ1-1): SAVISQKPSRDICQRGTSLTIQCQVDSQVTMMFWYRQQPGQSLTLIATANQGSEATYESGFVIDKFPISRPNLTFSTLTVSNMSPEDSSIYLCSVVRTGVGTEAFFGQGTRLTVV.

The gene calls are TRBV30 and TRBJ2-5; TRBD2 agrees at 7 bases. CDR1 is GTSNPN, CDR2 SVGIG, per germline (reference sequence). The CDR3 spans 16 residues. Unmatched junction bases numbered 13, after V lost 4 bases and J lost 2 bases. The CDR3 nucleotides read TGTGCCTGGACGGGAGGTGTCGGGGGTTTTCAAGAGACCCAGTACTTC. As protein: CAWTGGVGGFQETQYF.

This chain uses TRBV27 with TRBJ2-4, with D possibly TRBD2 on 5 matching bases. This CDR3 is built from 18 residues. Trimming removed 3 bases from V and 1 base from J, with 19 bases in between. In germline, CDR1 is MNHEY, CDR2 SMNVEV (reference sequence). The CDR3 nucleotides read TGTGCCAGCAGTTTCCTCCTTTGGGGAGACACTGCCAAAAACATTCAGTACTTC. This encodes CASSFLLWGDTAKNIQYF.

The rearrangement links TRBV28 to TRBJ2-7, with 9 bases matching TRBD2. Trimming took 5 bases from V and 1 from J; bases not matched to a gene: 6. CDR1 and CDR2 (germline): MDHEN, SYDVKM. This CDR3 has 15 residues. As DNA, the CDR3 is TGTGCCAGCAGTGAACCGGGACTAGCTTCCTACGAGCAGTACTTC. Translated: CASSEPGLASYEQYF. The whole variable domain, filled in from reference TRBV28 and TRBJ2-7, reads DVKVTQSSRYLVKRTGEKVFLECVQDMDHENMFWYRQDPGLGLRLIYFSYDVKMKEKGDIPEGYSVSREKKERFSLILESASTNQTSMYLCASSEPGLASYEQYFGPGTRLTVT.

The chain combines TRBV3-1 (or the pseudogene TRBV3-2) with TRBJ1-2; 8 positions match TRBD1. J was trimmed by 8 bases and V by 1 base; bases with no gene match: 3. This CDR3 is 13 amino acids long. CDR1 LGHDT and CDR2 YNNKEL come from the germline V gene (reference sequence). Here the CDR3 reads CASSQGQGKGYTF. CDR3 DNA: TGTGCCAGCAGCCAAGGACAGGGGAAAGGCTACACCTTC.

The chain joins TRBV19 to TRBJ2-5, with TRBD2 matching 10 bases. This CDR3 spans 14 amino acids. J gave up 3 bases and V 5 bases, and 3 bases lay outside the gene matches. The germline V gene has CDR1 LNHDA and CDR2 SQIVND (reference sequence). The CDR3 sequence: CASSLGLAEETQYF. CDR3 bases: TGTGCCAGTAGTCTCGGACTAGCGGAAGAGACCCAGTACTTC.

The CDR3 sequence is CSVVAAQETQYF. The CDR3 DNA follows: TGCAGCGTTGTGGCGGCCCAAGAGACCCAGTACTTC. This chain uses TRBV29-1 with TRBJ2-5; D ambiguous. This CDR3 region has 12 residues. Germline V gives CDR1 SQVTM, CDR2 ANQGSEA. V was trimmed by 4 bases and J by 1 base, leaving 7 bases between them.

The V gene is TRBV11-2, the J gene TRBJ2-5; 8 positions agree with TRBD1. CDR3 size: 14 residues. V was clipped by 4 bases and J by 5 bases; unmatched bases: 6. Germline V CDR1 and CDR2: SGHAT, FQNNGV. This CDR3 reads CASSSRQGWETQYF. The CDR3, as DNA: TGTGCCAGCAGCTCGCGACAGGGGTGGGAGACCCAGTACTTC.

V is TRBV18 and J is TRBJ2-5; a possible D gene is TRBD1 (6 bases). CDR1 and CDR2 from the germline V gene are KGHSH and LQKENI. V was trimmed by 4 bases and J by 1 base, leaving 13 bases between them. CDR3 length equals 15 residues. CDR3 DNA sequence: TGTGCCAGCTCACGGTTTACAGGGTCCCAAGAGACCCAGTACTTC. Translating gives CASSRFTGSQETQYF.

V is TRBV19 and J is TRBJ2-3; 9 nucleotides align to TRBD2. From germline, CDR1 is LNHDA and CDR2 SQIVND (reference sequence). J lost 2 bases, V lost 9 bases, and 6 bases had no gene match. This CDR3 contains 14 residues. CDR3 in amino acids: CASREREATDTQYF. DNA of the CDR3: TGTGCCAGCCGAGAGCGGGAGGCCACAGATACGCAGTATTTT.

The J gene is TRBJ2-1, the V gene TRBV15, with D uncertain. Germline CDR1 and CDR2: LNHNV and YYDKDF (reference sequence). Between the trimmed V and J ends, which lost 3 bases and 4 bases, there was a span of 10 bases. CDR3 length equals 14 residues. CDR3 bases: TGTGCCACCAGCAGGGAGACCTCTTACAATGAGCAGTTCTTC. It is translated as CATSRETSYNEQFF.

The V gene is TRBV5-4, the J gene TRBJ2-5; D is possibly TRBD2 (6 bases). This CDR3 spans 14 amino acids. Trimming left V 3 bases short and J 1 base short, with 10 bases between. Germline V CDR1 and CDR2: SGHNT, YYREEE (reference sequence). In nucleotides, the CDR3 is TGTGCCAGCAGCTCGGACTATATCCAAGAGACCCAGTACTTC. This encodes CASSSDYIQETQYF.

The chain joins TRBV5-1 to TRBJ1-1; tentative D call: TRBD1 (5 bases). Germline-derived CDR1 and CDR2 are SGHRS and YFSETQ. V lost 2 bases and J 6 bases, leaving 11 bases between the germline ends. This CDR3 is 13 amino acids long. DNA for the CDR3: TGCGCCAGCAGCTTCGCAGGGTTGGCTGAAGCTTTCTTT. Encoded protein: CASSFAGLAEAFF.

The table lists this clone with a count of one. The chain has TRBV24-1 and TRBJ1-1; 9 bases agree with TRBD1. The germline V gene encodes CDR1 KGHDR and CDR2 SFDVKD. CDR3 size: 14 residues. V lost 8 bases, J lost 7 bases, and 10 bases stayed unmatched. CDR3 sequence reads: CATKGQGPFGEAFF. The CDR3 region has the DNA TGTGCCACCAAGGGACAGGGCCCATTCGGTGAAGCTTTCTTT.

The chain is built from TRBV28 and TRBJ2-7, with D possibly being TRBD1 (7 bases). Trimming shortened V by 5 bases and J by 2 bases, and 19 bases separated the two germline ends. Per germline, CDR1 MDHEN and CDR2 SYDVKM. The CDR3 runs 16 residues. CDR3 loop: CASSDVGGGVAYEQYF. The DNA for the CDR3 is TGTGCCAGCAGTGATGTAGGAGGGGGCGTCGCCTACGAGCAGTACTTC. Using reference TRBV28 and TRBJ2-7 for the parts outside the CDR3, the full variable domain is DVKVTQSSRYLVKRTGEKVFLECVQDMDHENMFWYRQDPGLGLRLIYFSYDVKMKEKGDIPEGYSVSREKKERFSLILESASTNQTSMYLCASSDVGGGVAYEQYFGPGTRLTVT.

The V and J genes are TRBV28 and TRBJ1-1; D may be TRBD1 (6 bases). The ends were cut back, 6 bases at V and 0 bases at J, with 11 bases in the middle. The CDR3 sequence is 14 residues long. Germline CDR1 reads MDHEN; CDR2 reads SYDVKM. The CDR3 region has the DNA TGTGCCAGCAGGTCAGGGGTAATGAACACTGAAGCTTTCTTT. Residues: CASRSGVMNTEAFF.